Listed below are T cell receptor beta chains from one sample, sequenced in a study of blood T cell repertoires in COVID-19. Profiling relied on immunoSEQ multiplex PCR, and the TCRdb table lists in-frame clones only, not all of them. The sample contains about 100,000 clones, over 80% of which appear only once. Sequenced input: peripheral blood. The source is a man aged 50-59 years with acute or convalescent COVID-19. Each CDR3 is given with its conserved first and last residue. The D gene is left open where the match is weak. The size entry is marked missing in some rows and otherwise reads once, few, many or a size class.

j_gene: TRBJ2-7
len: 13
d_gene: .
v_gene: TRBV7-9
abundance: .
CDR3aa: CASSNFDGTGQYF
CDR3nt: TGTGCCAGCAGCAACTTCGACGGCACGGGGCAGTACTTC

j_gene: TRBJ2-1
len: 19
d_gene: TRBD2
v_gene: TRBV9
abundance: .
CDR3aa: CASSVGWGMRGSSYNEQFF
CDR3nt: TGTGCCAGCAGCGTAGGATGGGGTATGCGGGGGAGCTCCTACAATGAGCAGTTCTTC

j_gene: TRBJ2-7
len: 15
d_gene: TRBD2
v_gene: TRBV28
abundance: .
CDR3aa: CASSWGDSGVYEQYF
CDR3nt: TGTGCCAGCAGCTGGGGAGATAGCGGGGTTTACGAGCAGTACTTC

j_gene: TRBJ2-3
len: 14
d_gene: TRBD2
v_gene: TRBV7-2
abundance: .
CDR3aa: CASSSGGGVDTQYF
CDR3nt: TGTGCCAGCAGCTCGGGTGGGGGGGTAGATACGCAGTATTTT

j_gene: TRBJ2-6
len: 16
d_gene: TRBD1
v_gene: TRBV5-5
abundance: .
CDR3aa: CASSRQGSSGANVLTF
CDR3nt: TGTGCCAGCAGCCGACAGGGTTCTTCAGGGGCCAACGTCCTGACTTTC

j_gene: TRBJ2-3
len: 19
d_gene: TRBD2
v_gene: TRBV27
abundance: .
CDR3aa: CASKLNWGLAGKLSDTQYF
CDR3nt: TGTGCCAGCAAACTAAATTGGGGACTAGCGGGGAAATTATCAGATACGCAGTATTTT

j_gene: TRBJ2-2
len: 14
d_gene: .
v_gene: TRBV2
abundance: .
CDR3aa: CASSEARGTGELFF
CDR3nt: TGTGCCAGCAGTGAAGCGCGGGGAACCGGGGAGCTGTTTTTT

j_gene: TRBJ1-2
len: 14
d_gene: TRBD1
v_gene: TRBV28
abundance: once
CDR3aa: CASSDRGGAYGYTF
CDR3nt: TGTGCCAGCAGCGACAGGGGGGGTGCCTATGGCTACACCTTC

j_gene: TRBJ2-7
len: 15
d_gene: TRBD1
v_gene: TRBV2
abundance: .
CDR3aa: CASSDFSGQGGEQYF
CDR3nt: TGTGCCAGCAGTGACTTCTCGGGACAGGGAGGCGAGCAGTACTTC

j_gene: TRBJ1-2
len: 12
d_gene: .
v_gene: TRBV7-2
abundance: .
CDR3aa: CASSLTGIDYTF
CDR3nt: TGTGCCAGCAGCTTAACGGGAATAGACTACACCTTC

j_gene: TRBJ1-1
len: 15
d_gene: TRBD1
v_gene: TRBV19
abundance: .
CDR3aa: CASSTRQGGNTEAFF
CDR3nt: TGTGCCAGTAGTACTCGACAGGGAGGCAACACTGAAGCTTTCTTT

j_gene: TRBJ1-2
len: 14
d_gene: .
v_gene: TRBV7-2
abundance: .
CDR3aa: CASSLGGSTPGYTF
CDR3nt: TGTGCCAGCAGCTTAGGTGGGAGTACCCCTGGCTACACCTTC

j_gene: TRBJ2-1
len: 14
d_gene: TRBD1
v_gene: TRBV5-1
abundance: .
CDR3aa: CASSLGTGNNEQFF
CDR3nt: TGCGCCAGCAGCTTGGGGACAGGGAACAATGAGCAGTTCTTC

j_gene: TRBJ2-7
len: 13
d_gene: .
v_gene: TRBV7-2
abundance: .
CDR3aa: CASSLGSLYEQYF
CDR3nt: TGTGCCAGCAGCTTAGGGAGCCTCTACGAGCAGTACTTC

j_gene: TRBJ1-1
len: 13
d_gene: .
v_gene: TRBV2
abundance: .
CDR3aa: CASSEARGVEAFF
CDR3nt: TGTGCCAGCAGTGAAGCGCGGGGGGTTGAAGCTTTCTTT

j_gene: TRBJ2-2
len: 13
d_gene: .
v_gene: TRBV19
abundance: .
CDR3aa: CASSISWTGELFF
CDR3nt: TGTGCCAGTAGTATCAGTTGGACCGGGGAGCTGTTTTTT

j_gene: TRBJ1-6
len: 16
d_gene: .
v_gene: TRBV9
abundance: few
CDR3aa: CASSEGRTSSNSPLHF
CDR3nt: TGTGCCAGCAGCGAAGGGAGGACGTCGAGTAATTCACCCCTCCACTTT

j_gene: TRBJ2-5
len: 15
d_gene: .
v_gene: TRBV6-2/TRBV6-3
abundance: .
CDR3aa: CASSGTVGRRETQYF
CDR3nt: TGTGCCAGCAGCGGAACAGTGGGGAGGCGGGAGACCCAGTACTTC

j_gene: TRBJ2-5
len: 14
d_gene: .
v_gene: TRBV5-1
abundance: .
CDR3aa: CASSRSRPEETQYF
CDR3nt: TGCGCCAGCAGCCGGTCCCGCCCTGAGGAGACCCAGTACTTC

j_gene: TRBJ1-2
len: 15
d_gene: TRBD1
v_gene: TRBV7-9
abundance: once
CDR3aa: CASSLAVGQATGYTF
CDR3nt: TGTGCCAGCAGCTTAGCGGTGGGACAGGCCACGGGCTACACCTTC

j_gene: TRBJ1-1
len: 14
d_gene: .
v_gene: TRBV10-1
abundance: .
CDR3aa: CASSEPGQNTEAFF
CDR3nt: TGCGCCAGCAGTGAGCCTGGGCAGAACACTGAAGCTTTCTTT

j_gene: TRBJ1-4
len: 16
d_gene: TRBD1
v_gene: TRBV15
abundance: .
CDR3aa: CATSRRQGPFREKLFF
CDR3nt: TGTGCCACCAGCCGAAGACAGGGGCCCTTTCGGGAAAAACTGTTTTTT

j_gene: TRBJ2-2
len: 16
d_gene: .
v_gene: TRBV11-3
abundance: .
CDR3aa: CASSSFLSTNTGELFF
CDR3nt: TGTGCCAGCAGCTCATTTTTGTCCACGAACACCGGGGAGCTGTTTTTT

j_gene: TRBJ1-4
len: 14
d_gene: .
v_gene: TRBV5-6
abundance: .
CDR3aa: CASSLWAANEKLFF
CDR3nt: TGTGCCAGCAGCTTGTGGGCAGCTAATGAAAAACTGTTTTTT

j_gene: TRBJ2-2
len: 14
d_gene: .
v_gene: TRBV30
abundance: .
CDR3aa: CAWSTLTYTGELFF
CDR3nt: TGTGCCTGGAGTACCCTAACCTACACCGGGGAGCTGTTTTTT

j_gene: TRBJ2-7
len: 13
d_gene: TRBD1
v_gene: TRBV5-4
abundance: .
CDR3aa: CASNADRGREQYF
CDR3nt: TGTGCCAGCAACGCGGACAGGGGCCGCGAGCAGTACTTC

j_gene: TRBJ1-5
len: 14
d_gene: TRBD1
v_gene: TRBV28
abundance: .
CDR3aa: CASRLDRGYQPQHF
CDR3nt: TGTGCCAGCAGGCTCGACAGGGGCTATCAGCCCCAGCATTTT

j_gene: TRBJ2-1
len: 16
d_gene: TRBD1
v_gene: TRBV6-2/TRBV6-3
abundance: .
CDR3aa: CASSSPTGQAWNEQFF
CDR3nt: TGTGCCAGCAGCTCTCCGACGGGACAGGCTTGGAATGAGCAGTTCTTC

j_gene: TRBJ1-5
len: 14
d_gene: TRBD1
v_gene: TRBV28
abundance: .
CDR3aa: CASSFGTGSSSQHF
CDR3nt: TGTGCCAGCAGTTTCGGGACAGGGTCATCTTCGCAGCATTTT

j_gene: TRBJ1-3
len: 14
d_gene: TRBD1
v_gene: TRBV30
abundance: .
CDR3aa: CAWIGDSLGNTIYF
CDR3nt: TGTGCCTGGATCGGGGACAGCCTCGGAAACACCATATATTTT

j_gene: TRBJ2-7
len: 13
d_gene: TRBD2
v_gene: TRBV3-1/TRBV3-2
abundance: .
CDR3aa: CASSQLGGAEQYF
CDR3nt: TGTGCCAGCAGCCAATTGGGAGGGGCCGAGCAGTACTTC

j_gene: TRBJ2-7
len: 15
d_gene: .
v_gene: TRBV19
abundance: once
CDR3aa: CASSIRVRGKNEQYF
CDR3nt: TGTGCCAGTAGTATCAGGGTAAGGGGGAAGAACGAGCAGTACTTC

j_gene: TRBJ1-1
len: 13
d_gene: .
v_gene: TRBV9
abundance: once
CDR3aa: CASSVEQNTEAFF
CDR3nt: TGTGCCAGCAGCGTAGAACAGAACACTGAAGCTTTCTTT

j_gene: TRBJ1-2
len: 16
d_gene: TRBD1
v_gene: TRBV7-3
abundance: .
CDR3aa: CASSSAATGANYGYTF
CDR3nt: TGTGCCAGCAGCTCCGCCGCGACAGGGGCTAACTATGGCTACACCTTC

j_gene: TRBJ1-5
len: 19
d_gene: .
v_gene: TRBV21-1
abundance: .
CDR3aa: CASSKGDGQLRWGGQPQHF
CDR3nt: TGTGCCAGCAGCAAAGGGGATGGACAGCTACGTTGGGGTGGTCAGCCCCAGCATTTT

j_gene: TRBJ1-1
len: 16
d_gene: .
v_gene: TRBV6-6
abundance: .
CDR3aa: CASSSTGVRMNTEAFF
CDR3nt: TGTGCCAGCAGTTCGACGGGTGTCCGGATGAACACTGAAGCTTTCTTT

j_gene: TRBJ2-2
len: 14
d_gene: .
v_gene: TRBV5-1
abundance: .
CDR3aa: CASSLGYQAGELFF
CDR3nt: TGCGCCAGCAGCTTGGGTTACCAGGCCGGGGAGCTGTTTTTT

j_gene: TRBJ2-1
len: 16
d_gene: TRBD1
v_gene: TRBV25-1
abundance: .
CDR3aa: CASSEGQGPPYNEQFF
CDR3nt: TGTGCCAGCAGTGAGGGACAGGGACCACCCTACAATGAGCAGTTCTTC

j_gene: TRBJ1-5
len: 16
d_gene: .
v_gene: TRBV28
abundance: .
CDR3aa: CASSLMGQSGNQPQHF
CDR3nt: TGTGCCAGCAGTTTAATGGGACAATCAGGCAATCAGCCCCAGCATTTT

j_gene: TRBJ1-3
len: 15
d_gene: .
v_gene: TRBV7-2
abundance: .
CDR3aa: CASSLGGTAGNTIYF
CDR3nt: TGTGCCAGCAGCTTGGGAGGGACGGCCGGAAACACCATATATTTT

j_gene: TRBJ1-4
len: 16
d_gene: TRBD1
v_gene: TRBV15
abundance: few
CDR3aa: CATSRYRGVSNEKLFF
CDR3nt: TGTGCCACCAGCAGGTACAGGGGCGTAAGTAATGAAAAACTGTTTTTT